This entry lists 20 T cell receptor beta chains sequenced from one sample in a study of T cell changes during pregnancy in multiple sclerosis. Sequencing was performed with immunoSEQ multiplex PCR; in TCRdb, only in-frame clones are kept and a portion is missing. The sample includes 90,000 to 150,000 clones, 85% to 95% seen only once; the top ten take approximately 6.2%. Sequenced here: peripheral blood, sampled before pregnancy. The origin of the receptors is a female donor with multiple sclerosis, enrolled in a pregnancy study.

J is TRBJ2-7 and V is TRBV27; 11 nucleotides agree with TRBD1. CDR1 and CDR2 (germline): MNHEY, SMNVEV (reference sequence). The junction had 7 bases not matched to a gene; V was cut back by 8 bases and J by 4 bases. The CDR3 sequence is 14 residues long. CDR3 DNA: TGTGCCAGCGCGGGACAGGGGGTTTTATACGAGCAGTACTTC. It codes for CASAGQGVLYEQYF.

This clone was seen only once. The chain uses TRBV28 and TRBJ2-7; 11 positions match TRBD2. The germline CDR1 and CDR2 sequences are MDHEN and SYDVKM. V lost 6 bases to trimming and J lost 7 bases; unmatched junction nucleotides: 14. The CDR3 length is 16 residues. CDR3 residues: CASRWTLSGGAGEQYF. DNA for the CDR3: TGTGCCAGCAGATGGACCCTTAGCGGGGGGGCGGGTGAGCAGTACTTC.

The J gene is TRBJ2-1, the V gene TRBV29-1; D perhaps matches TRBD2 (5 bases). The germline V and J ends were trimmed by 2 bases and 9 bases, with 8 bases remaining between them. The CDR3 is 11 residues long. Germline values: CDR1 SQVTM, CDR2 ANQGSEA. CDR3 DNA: TGCAGCGTTGAACTAGGGAGTGAGCAGTTCTTC. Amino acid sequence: CSVELGSEQFF.

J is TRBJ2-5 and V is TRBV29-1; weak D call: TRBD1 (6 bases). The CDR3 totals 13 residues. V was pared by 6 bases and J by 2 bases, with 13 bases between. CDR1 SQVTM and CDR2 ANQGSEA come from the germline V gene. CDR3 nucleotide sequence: TGCAGCGTGGGGCTGGGGACACAAGAGACCCAGTACTTC. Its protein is CSVGLGTQETQYF.

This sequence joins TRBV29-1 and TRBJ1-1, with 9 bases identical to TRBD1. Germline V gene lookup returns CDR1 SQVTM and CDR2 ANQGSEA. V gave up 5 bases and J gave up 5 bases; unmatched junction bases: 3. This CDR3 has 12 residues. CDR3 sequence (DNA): TGCAGCGTTCGACAGGGGGATACTGAAGCTTTCTTT. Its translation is CSVRQGDTEAFF.

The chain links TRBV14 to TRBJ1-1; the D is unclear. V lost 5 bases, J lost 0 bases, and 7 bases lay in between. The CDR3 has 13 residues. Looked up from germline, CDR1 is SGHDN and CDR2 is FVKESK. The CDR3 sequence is CASSVTLNTEAFF. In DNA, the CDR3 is TGTGCCAGCAGCGTGACTTTGAACACTGAAGCTTTCTTT.

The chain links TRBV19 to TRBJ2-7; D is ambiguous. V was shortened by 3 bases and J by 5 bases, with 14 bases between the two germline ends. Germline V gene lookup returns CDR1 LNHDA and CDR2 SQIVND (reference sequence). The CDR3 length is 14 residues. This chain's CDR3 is CASSIGANLHEQYF. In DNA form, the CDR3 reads TGTGCCAGTAGTATTGGTGCTAACCTACACGAGCAGTACTTC.

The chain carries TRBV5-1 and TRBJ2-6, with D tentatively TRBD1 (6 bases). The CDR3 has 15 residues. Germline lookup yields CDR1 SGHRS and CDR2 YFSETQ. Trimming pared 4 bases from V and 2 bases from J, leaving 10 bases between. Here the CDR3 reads CASSTGQTGANVLTF. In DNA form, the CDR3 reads TGCGCCAGCAGCACCGGACAGACTGGGGCCAACGTCCTGACTTTC.

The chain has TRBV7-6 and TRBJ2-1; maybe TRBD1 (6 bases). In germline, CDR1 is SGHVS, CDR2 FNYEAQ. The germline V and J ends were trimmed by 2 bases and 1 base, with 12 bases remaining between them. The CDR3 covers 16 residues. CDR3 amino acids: CASSLTGSPSYNEQFF. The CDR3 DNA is TGTGCCAGCAGCTTAACAGGGAGCCCTTCCTACAATGAGCAGTTCTTC.

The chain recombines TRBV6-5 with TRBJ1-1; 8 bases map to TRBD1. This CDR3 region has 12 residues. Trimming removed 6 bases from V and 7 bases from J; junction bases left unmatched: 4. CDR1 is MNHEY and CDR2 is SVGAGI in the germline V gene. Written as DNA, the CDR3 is TGTGCCAGCAGGGTACAGGGGGGTGAAGCTTTCTTT. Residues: CASRVQGGEAFF.

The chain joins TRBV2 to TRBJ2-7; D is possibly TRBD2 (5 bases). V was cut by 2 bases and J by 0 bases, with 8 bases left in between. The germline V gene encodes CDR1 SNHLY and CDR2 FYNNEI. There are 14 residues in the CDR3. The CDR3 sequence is CASSEQGSSYEQYF. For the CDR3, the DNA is TGTGCCAGCAGTGAACAAGGGAGCTCCTACGAGCAGTACTTC.

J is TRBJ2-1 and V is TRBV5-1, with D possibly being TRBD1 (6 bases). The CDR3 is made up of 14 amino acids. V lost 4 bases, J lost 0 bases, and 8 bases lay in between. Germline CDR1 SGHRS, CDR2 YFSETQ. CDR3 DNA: TGCGCCAGCAGCATGGACAGCTCCTACAATGAGCAGTTCTTC. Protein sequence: CASSMDSSYNEQFF.

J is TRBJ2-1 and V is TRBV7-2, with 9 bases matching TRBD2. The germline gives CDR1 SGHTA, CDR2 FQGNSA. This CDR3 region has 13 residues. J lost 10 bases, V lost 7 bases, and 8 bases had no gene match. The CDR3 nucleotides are TGTGCCAGCACCCGCGGGGGGGCCCAAGAGCAGTTCTTC. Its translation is CASTRGGAQEQFF.

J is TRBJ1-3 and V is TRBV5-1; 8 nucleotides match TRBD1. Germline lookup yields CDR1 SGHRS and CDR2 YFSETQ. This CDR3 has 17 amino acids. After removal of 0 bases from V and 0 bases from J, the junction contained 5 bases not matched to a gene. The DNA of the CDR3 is TGCGCCAGCAGCTTGGCGCGCGGACAGGGCTCTGGAAACACCATATATTTT. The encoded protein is CASSLARGQGSGNTIYF.

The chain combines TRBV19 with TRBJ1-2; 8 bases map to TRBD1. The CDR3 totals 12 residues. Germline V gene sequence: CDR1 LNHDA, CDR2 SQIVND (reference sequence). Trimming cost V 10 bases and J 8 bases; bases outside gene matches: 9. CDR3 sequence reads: CAISDRGSGYTF. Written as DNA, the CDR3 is TGTGCCATCTCCGACAGGGGAAGCGGCTACACCTTC.

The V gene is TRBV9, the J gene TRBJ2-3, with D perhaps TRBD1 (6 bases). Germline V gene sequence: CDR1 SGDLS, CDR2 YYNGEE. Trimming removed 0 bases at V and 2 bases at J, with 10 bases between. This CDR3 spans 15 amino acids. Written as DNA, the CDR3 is TGTGCCAGCAGCGTAGAGGACAGACCCACAGATACGCAGTATTTT. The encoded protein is CASSVEDRPTDTQYF.

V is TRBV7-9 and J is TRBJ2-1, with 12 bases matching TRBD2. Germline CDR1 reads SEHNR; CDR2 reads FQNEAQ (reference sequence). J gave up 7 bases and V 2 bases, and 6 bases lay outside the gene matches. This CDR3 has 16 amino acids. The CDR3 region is CASSLWIGLAGNEQFF. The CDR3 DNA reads TGTGCCAGCAGCTTATGGATAGGACTAGCGGGGAATGAGCAGTTCTTC.

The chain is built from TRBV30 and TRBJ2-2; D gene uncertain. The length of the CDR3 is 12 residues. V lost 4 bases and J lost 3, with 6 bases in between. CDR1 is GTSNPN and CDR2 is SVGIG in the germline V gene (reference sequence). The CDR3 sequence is CAWNPDTGELFF. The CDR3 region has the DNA TGTGCCTGGAATCCAGACACCGGGGAGCTGTTTTTT.

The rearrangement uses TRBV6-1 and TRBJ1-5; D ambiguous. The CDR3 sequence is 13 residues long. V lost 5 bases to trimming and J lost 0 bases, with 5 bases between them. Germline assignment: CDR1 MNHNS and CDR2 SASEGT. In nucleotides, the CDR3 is TGTGCCAGCAGTACGGTTAGCAATCAGCCCCAGCATTTT. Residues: CASSTVSNQPQHF.

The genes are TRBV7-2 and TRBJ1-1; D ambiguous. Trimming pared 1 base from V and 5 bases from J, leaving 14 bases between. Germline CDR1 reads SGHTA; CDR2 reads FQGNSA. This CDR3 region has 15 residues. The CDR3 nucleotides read TGTGCCAGCAGCTTAGTCGTACGAGCAGGTACTGAAGCTTTCTTT. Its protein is CASSLVVRAGTEAFF.